This entry concerns a single TCR beta chain. Antigen unknown. Here immunoSEQ multiplex PCR was the method, and the copy in TCRdb shows in-frame clones only, minus some. The sample has about 150,000 clones, around 90% seen once. Germline CDR1 reads SNHLY; CDR2 reads FYNNEI. The CDR3 runs to 15 residues. After removal of 2 bases from V and 8 bases from J, the junction contained 5 bases not matched to a gene. The data are from a study of T cell responses to AZD1222 COVID-19 vaccine. Study conclusions and caveats: Following two doses of AZD1222, Spike-specific TCR breadth and depth rose. The reported proportion of spike-specific TCRs targeting unmutated variant regions was nearly half. Females made up more of the donors, who were largely white British, and clonal diversity may have come out too low.

The receptor was derived from an adult in good health. The sequencing used peripheral blood, collected on day 0 of AZD1222 vaccination. This rearrangement joins TRBV2 to TRBJ2-1; the match to TRBD2 covers 11 bases. CDR3 DNA: TGTGCCAGCAGTGAAATGGTAGCGGGAGGGGATGAGCAGTTCTTC. Translation: CASSEMVAGGDEQFF. Complete variable domain (other parts from reference TRBV2 and TRBJ2-1): EPEVTQTPSHQVTQMGQEVILRCVPISNHLYFYWYRQILGQKVEFLVSFYNNEISEKSEIFDDQFSVERPDGSNFTLKIRSTKLEDSAMYFCASSEMVAGGDEQFFGPGTRLTVL.